Shown below are 24 T cell receptor beta chains from a single sample sequenced in a study of cytomegalovirus exposure and HLA in healthy donors. This PCR relied on a set of 60 Vbeta primers and 13 Jbeta primers. The method was immunoSEQ multiplex PCR; TCRdb's version includes in-frame clones alone and lacks a portion of them. The sample lists fewer than 250,000 clones, 79% seen once, with approximately 1.5% in the top ten. The sample comprised PBMCs. All receptors come from a woman under 30 in good health and CMV-seronegative.

This chain uses TRBV11-1 with TRBJ2-1; D perhaps matches TRBD1 (6 bases). The CDR3 is 12 amino acids. Germline CDR1 reads SGHAT; CDR2 reads FQDESV (reference sequence). V was trimmed by 1 base and J by 10 bases, leaving 8 bases between them. CDR3 nucleotide sequence: TGTGCCAGCAGCTTAGACAGGGCCGAGCAGTTCTTC. It codes for CASSLDRAEQFF.

The chain joins TRBV27 to TRBJ2-1; D is ambiguous. Trimming removed 0 bases at V and 10 bases at J, with 10 bases between. The CDR3 totals 13 residues. Germline CDR1 and CDR2: MNHEY and SMNVEV (reference sequence). The CDR3 reads CASSLSETSEQFF. The CDR3 nucleotides read TGTGCCAGCAGTTTATCCGAAACGAGCGAGCAGTTCTTC.

The chain links TRBV6-5 to TRBJ2-3; TRBD2 aligns across 7 bases. The CDR3 runs 15 residues. The trim removed 4 bases at V and 3 bases at J, leaving 7 bases unmatched. Germline-derived CDR1 and CDR2 are MNHEY and SVGAGI. Here the CDR3 DNA reads TGTGCCAGCAGTTCTACTAGCGTTAAGACAGATACGCAGTATTTT. Translated, it gives CASSSTSVKTDTQYF.

The chain combines TRBV7-9 with TRBJ2-7, with 12 bases fitting TRBD1. The CDR3 is made up of 15 amino acids. Germline values: CDR1 SEHNR, CDR2 FQNEAQ (reference sequence). With V trimmed by 5 bases and J by 5 bases, 7 bases remained unmatched. CDR3 DNA: TGTGCCAGCAGCCCCGGGACAGGGGGCTGGCACGAGCAGTACTTC. It yields the protein CASSPGTGGWHEQYF.

This chain uses TRBV6-5 with TRBJ1-2; D is possibly TRBD1 (5 bases). V was pared by 4 bases and J by 1 base, with 13 bases between. The CDR3 extends over 15 amino acids. Germline loops: CDR1 MNHEY, CDR2 SVGAGI. The CDR3 DNA is TGTGCCAGCAGTTCCGAGACAGCGTTTAACTATGGCTACACCTTC. Protein sequence: CASSSETAFNYGYTF.

V gene TRBV29-1 combines with J gene TRBJ2-7; 7 bases match TRBD1. Germline values: CDR1 SQVTM, CDR2 ANQGSEA. V lost 1 base, J lost 0 bases, and 9 bases stayed unmatched. This CDR3 contains 16 residues. The CDR3 DNA reads as TGCAGCGTTGAAGCCCCGGGTGCAGGGGGCTCCTACGAGCAGTACTTC. This codes for CSVEAPGAGGSYEQYF.

This clone was counted once. A junction end diverges from the germline sequence, so it may reflect a read error. This chain joins TRBV7-9 and TRBJ2-6; D might be TRBD1 (5 bases). Looked up from germline, CDR1 is SEHNR and CDR2 is FQNEAQ (reference sequence). This CDR3 contains 13 residues. The CDR3 is CSSSLDSISVLTF. CDR3 bases: TGTTCCAGCAGCTTAGACAGCATCAGCGTCCTGACTTTC.

This clone was observed a single time. This chain connects TRBV29-1 to TRBJ2-7, with unresolved D. Per the germline V gene, CDR1 is SQVTM and CDR2 is ANQGSEA. CDR3 length: 12 residues. V was pared by 2 bases and J by 5 bases, with 10 bases between. Here the CDR3 DNA reads TGCAGCGTTGAATATGGCGGCGACGAGCAGTACTTC. Its translation: CSVEYGGDEQYF.

The V gene is TRBV4-3, the J gene TRBJ1-2; 8 bases are a match to TRBD1. Germline assignment: CDR1 LGHNA and CDR2 YSLEER. The ends lost 1 base at V and 5 bases at J; junction bases unmatched: 6. CDR3 length equals 15 residues. In nucleotides, the CDR3 is TGCGCCAGCAGCCAAGCGACAGGGGAGCCTTATGGCTACACCTTC. The encoded protein is CASSQATGEPYGYTF.

The chain uses TRBV30 and TRBJ2-2; D is perhaps TRBD2 (6 bases). There are 14 residues in the CDR3. The V end lost 3 bases, the J end lost 4 bases, and 12 bases lay between the germline ends. The germline CDR1 and CDR2 sequences are GTSNPN and SVGIG (reference sequence). The CDR3 loop is CAWSGGAGTGELFF. The CDR3 DNA reads TGTGCCTGGAGCGGAGGGGCGGGCACCGGGGAGCTGTTTTTT.

This rearrangement joins TRBV28 to TRBJ1-3; 7 nucleotides agree with TRBD1. With 4 bases clipped from V and 4 bases from J, the junction kept 16 bases outside the gene matches. In germline, CDR1 is MDHEN, CDR2 SYDVKM. The CDR3 is made up of 18 amino acids. The CDR3 DNA sequence: TGTGCCAGCAGTTCAACTAGGGGGCCCAAGGTCTTAGGAAACACCATATATTTT. It translates to CASSSTRGPKVLGNTIYF.

The chain is built from TRBV6-1 and TRBJ1-1, with 11 bases identical to TRBD1. The CDR3 sequence is 18 residues long. Germline CDR1 MNHNS, CDR2 SASEGT. V trimming: 2 bases; J trimming: 0 bases; junction bases outside the gene matches: 8. CDR3 DNA sequence: TGTGCCAGCAGTGAAAGAGGTGGGACAGGGGGAATGAACACTGAAGCTTTCTTT. As protein: CASSERGGTGGMNTEAFF.

The gene calls are TRBV28 and TRBJ1-5; D is possibly TRBD1 (6 bases). Looked up from germline, CDR1 is MDHEN and CDR2 is SYDVKM. Trimming left V 6 bases short and J 6 bases short, with 15 bases between. The CDR3 consists of 14 residues. Written as DNA, the CDR3 is TGTGCCAGCAGCTACCACAGGGACGGTCAGCCCCAGCATTTT. As protein: CASSYHRDGQPQHF.

The chain links TRBV6-5 to TRBJ1-6; D is perhaps TRBD1 (5 bases). Germline V gene lookup returns CDR1 MNHEY and CDR2 SVGAGI. CDR3 length: 14 amino acids. Trimming took off 1 base at V and 7 bases at J, with 8 bases between the two ends. The chain's CDR3 is CASSYFSGNSPLHF. CDR3 coding DNA: TGTGCCAGCAGTTACTTTTCAGGGAATTCACCCCTCCACTTT.

The chain links TRBV6-1 to TRBJ1-4, with unresolved D. V was clipped by 4 bases and J by 6 bases, with 9 bases between them. The CDR3 runs to 13 residues. Per the germline V gene, CDR1 is MNHNS and CDR2 is SASEGT. The CDR3 coding sequence is TGTGCCAGCAGTGTGGGAGCTTATGAAAAACTGTTTTTT. It yields the protein CASSVGAYEKLFF.

The J gene is TRBJ1-3, the V gene TRBV28; D remains ambiguous. V shed 6 bases and J shed 0 bases, with 12 bases lying between them. The CDR3 length is 15 residues. Germline loops: CDR1 MDHEN, CDR2 SYDVKM. This CDR3 reads CASSPPAGSGNTIYF. The CDR3 nucleotides read TGTGCCAGCAGCCCCCCGGCAGGCTCTGGAAACACCATATATTTT.

The CDR3 spells CSVLVTGTSGTKTYNEQFF. The CDR3 region has the DNA TGCAGCGTTCTTGTTACCGGGACTAGCGGGACGAAGACCTACAATGAGCAGTTCTTC. The chain is built from TRBV29-1 and TRBJ2-1, with TRBD2 identical over 13 bases. The CDR3 consists of 19 residues. With 5 bases clipped from V and 2 bases from J, the junction kept 15 bases outside the gene matches. CDR1 is SQVTM and CDR2 is ANQGSEA in the germline V gene.

The chain recombines TRBV7-3 with TRBJ2-7; D unresolved. Germline CDR1 SGHTA, CDR2 FQGTGA. The length of the CDR3 is 15 residues. Trimming shortened V by 2 bases and J by 5 bases, and 16 bases separated the two germline ends. The CDR3 coding sequence is TGTGCCAGCAGCTTAGGGTCAGCGCCTTGGGACGAGCAGTACTTC. Protein product: CASSLGSAPWDEQYF.

This clone showed up just a few times. The rearrangement uses TRBV11-2 and TRBJ2-7; possibly TRBD2 for D (5 bases). V lost 2 bases and J lost 0, with 17 bases in between. From germline, CDR1 is SGHAT and CDR2 FQNNGV. This CDR3 region has 17 residues. CDR3 in amino acids: CASSLTPSGASSYEQYF. CDR3 nucleotides: TGTGCCAGCAGCTTAACCCCGAGCGGAGCAAGCTCCTACGAGCAGTACTTC.

This clone was detected only once. The chain couples TRBV27 to TRBJ2-2, with 12 bases aligning to TRBD2. This CDR3 has 13 amino acids. Trimming took 6 bases from V and 8 from J; bases not matched to a gene: 1. CDR1 MNHEY and CDR2 SMNVEV come from the germline V gene (reference sequence). CDR3 coding DNA: TGTGCCAGCAGGACTAGCGGGAGTGGGGAGCTGTTTTTT. It specifies CASRTSGSGELFF.

This chain joins TRBV7-2 and TRBJ2-2; D gene ambiguous. V was cut by 1 base and J by 0 bases, with 6 bases left in between. This CDR3 is built from 15 residues. CDR1 and CDR2 (germline): SGHTA, FQGNSA. The CDR3 sequence: CASSLVLANTGELFF. The CDR3 bases are TGTGCCAGCAGCTTAGTCCTCGCGAACACCGGGGAGCTGTTTTTT.

The CDR3 loop reads CASSERTSPSYNEQFF. The CDR3 DNA sequence: TGCGCCAGCAGCGAACGGACTAGCCCTTCCTACAATGAGCAGTTCTTC. The chain is built from TRBV5-1 and TRBJ2-1, with 8 bases identical to TRBD2. The CDR3 length is 16 residues. CDR1 and CDR2 from the germline V gene are SGHRS and YFSETQ. V was pared by 4 bases and J by 1 base, with 7 bases of the junction left unmatched.

This clone was seen a few times. Other DNA sequences from this sample encode an identical CDR3 as well. The chain joins TRBV5-1 to TRBJ2-7; perhaps TRBD1 as D (6 bases). V was pared by 2 bases and J by 3 bases, with 9 bases between. Germline lookup yields CDR1 SGHRS and CDR2 YFSETQ. CDR3 length: 13 residues. The CDR3 sequence: CASSFQGNYEQYF. The DNA for the CDR3 is TGCGCCAGCAGCTTTCAGGGGAACTACGAGCAGTACTTC.

This clone has only a few counts. The chain recombines TRBV14 with TRBJ2-5, with D maybe TRBD2 (6 bases). The DNA end is a closer match to TRBJ2-7, so the J assignment may be wrong. This CDR3 comprises 13 residues. Germline CDR1 SGHDN, CDR2 FVKESK. The DNA for the CDR3 is TGTGCCAGCAGCCAACTAGCGCGCTACGAGCAGTACTTC. It is translated as CASSQLARYEQYF.